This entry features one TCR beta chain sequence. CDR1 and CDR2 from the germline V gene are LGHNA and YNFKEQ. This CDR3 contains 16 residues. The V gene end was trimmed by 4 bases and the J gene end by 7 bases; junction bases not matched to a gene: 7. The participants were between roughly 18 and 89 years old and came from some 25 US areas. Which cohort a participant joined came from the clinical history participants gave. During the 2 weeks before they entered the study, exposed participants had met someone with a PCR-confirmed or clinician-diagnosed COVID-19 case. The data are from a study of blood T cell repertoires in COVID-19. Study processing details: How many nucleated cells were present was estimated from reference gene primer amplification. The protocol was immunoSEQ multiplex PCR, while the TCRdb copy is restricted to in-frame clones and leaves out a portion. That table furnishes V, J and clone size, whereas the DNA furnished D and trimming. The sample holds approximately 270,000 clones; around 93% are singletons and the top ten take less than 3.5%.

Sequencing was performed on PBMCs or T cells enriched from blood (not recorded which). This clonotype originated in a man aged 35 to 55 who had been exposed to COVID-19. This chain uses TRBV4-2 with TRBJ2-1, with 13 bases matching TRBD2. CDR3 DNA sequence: TGTGCCAGCAGCCCCTGGACTAGCGGGAGTGAGAATGAGCAGTTCTTC. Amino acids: CASSPWTSGSENEQFF.